One sample yielded the 9 T cell receptor beta chains listed below, sequenced in a study of sequential checkpoint blockade in melanoma. Profiled with immunoSEQ multiplex PCR; TCRdb holds only in-frame clones, not every one. The table has 9,000 to 10,000 clones, around three quarters seen once; the top ten hold roughly 14%. The treatment was: randomized to nivolumab then ipilimumab (arm A) or the reverse (arm B). The sequences come from CD8+ T cells sorted from blood (inferred from file names), collected from a patient given nivolumab and ipilimumab in sequence. The receptor set was obtained from a human donor with melanoma.

CDR3 in amino acids: CASSQDTPSAEAFF. CDR3 DNA: TGCGCCAGCAGCCAAGATACCCCCAGCGCTGAAGCTTTCTTT. The J gene is TRBJ1-1, the V gene TRBV4-1; D is unresolved. Germline V CDR1 and CDR2: MGHRA, YSYEKL. Trimming left V 0 bases short and J 6 bases short, with 11 bases between. This CDR3 comprises 14 residues.

This clone was seen a few times. The chain links TRBV7-9 to TRBJ2-7; D is undetermined. V dropped 3 bases and J dropped 0 bases, with 6 bases sitting between them. This CDR3 region has 13 residues. Germline V lookup: CDR1 SEHNR, CDR2 FQNEAQ (reference sequence). In nucleotides, the CDR3 is TGTGCCAGCAGCTTCAGAACCTCCTACGAGCAGTACTTC. Its protein is CASSFRTSYEQYF.

The chain has TRBV27 and TRBJ1-1; D unclear. V dropped 2 bases and J dropped 1 base, with 8 bases sitting between them. From germline, CDR1 is MNHEY and CDR2 SMNVEV (reference sequence). The CDR3 has 14 amino acids. Written as DNA, the CDR3 is TGTGCCAGCAGTTTAGGGCACAAGAACACTGAAGCTTTCTTT. Translating it yields CASSLGHKNTEAFF.

This clone occurred once. The chain carries TRBV5-4 and TRBJ2-7; 9 nucleotides match TRBD1. V lost 0 bases and J lost 2; bases outside the gene matches: 3. The CDR3 sequence is 15 residues long. In germline, CDR1 is SGHNT, CDR2 YYREEE (reference sequence). In DNA form, the CDR3 reads TGTGCCAGCAGCTTGGTTACAGGGGGCGCCTACGAGCAGTACGTC. This encodes CASSLVTGGAYEQYV.

The rearrangement uses TRBV19 and TRBJ1-2; D is unclear. From germline, CDR1 is LNHDA and CDR2 SQIVND (reference sequence). The V end was cut by 5 bases, the J end by 4 bases, with 11 bases between. The CDR3 is 13 amino acids. The CDR3 region is CASSPSGFYGYTF. CDR3 DNA sequence: TGTGCCAGTAGTCCTTCGGGTTTCTATGGCTACACCTTC.

The V gene is TRBV2, the J gene TRBJ2-5; TRBD2 is a possible D gene (7 bases). Germline lookup yields CDR1 SNHLY and CDR2 FYNNEI. Trimming cost V 4 bases and J 5 bases, with 17 bases left between them. This CDR3 comprises 15 residues. CDR3 in amino acids: CASSGAGGALETQYF. CDR3 in DNA: TGTGCCAGCAGTGGAGCTGGGGGGGCCTTGGAGACCCAGTACTTC.

Sample share makes this clone medium-sized. The CDR3 reads CASSKGQGRSRETNEKLFF. CDR3 sequence (DNA): TGTGCCAGCAGCAAAGGACAGGGTAGGTCTCGAGAAACTAATGAAAAACTGTTTTTT. The rearrangement joins TRBV21-1 to TRBJ1-4; the table assigns TRBD1, which was not confirmed against the DNA. TRBV21-1 is a pseudogene. The CDR3 totals 19 residues.

The rearrangement joins TRBV6-5 to TRBJ2-2, with 10 nucleotides matching TRBD2. V lost 4 bases, J lost 5 bases, and 7 bases stayed unmatched. CDR3 length: 16 amino acids. Germline V gene lookup returns CDR1 MNHEY and CDR2 SVGAGI. The CDR3 nucleotides read TGTGCCAGCAGTTTGGTAGCGGGAGGTTCGACCGGGGAGCTGTTTTTT. It encodes CASSLVAGGSTGELFF.

The rearrangement uses TRBV5-1 and TRBJ1-4; no definite D call. The V end was cut by 0 bases, the J end by 6 bases, with 9 bases between. The CDR3 length is 14 residues. From germline, CDR1 is SGHRS and CDR2 YFSETQ. CDR3 nucleotide sequence: TGCGCCAGCAGCTTGGAACGACGGGATGAAAAACTGTTTTTT. This translates into CASSLERRDEKLFF.